What follows are 24 T cell receptor beta chains derived from one specimen sequenced in a study of shared clonotypes between healthy human individuals. The naive CD8 fraction comprised CD45RO-negative cells positively selected for CCR7 and excluded terminally differentiated effector memory CD45RA+ cells. Clones were read by immunoSEQ multiplex PCR, and TCRdb kept only the in-frame ones, dropping some. This table holds some 580,000 clones, roughly 98% found once. The sample comprised naive CD8+ T cells sorted from blood. The receptors were gathered from a man aged 25 to 40 in good health.

The V and J genes are TRBV7-9 and TRBJ2-3; 8 bases match TRBD2. Germline V gene sequence: CDR1 SEHNR, CDR2 FQNEAQ (reference sequence). The CDR3 runs to 15 residues. The V and J ends lost 5 bases and 2 bases, in that order; junction bases with no gene match: 6. CDR3 region: CASSPLAEFTDTQYF. Written as DNA, the CDR3 is TGTGCCAGCAGCCCACTAGCGGAATTCACAGATACGCAGTATTTT. The full variable domain, its missing parts supplied by reference TRBV7-9 and TRBJ2-3, is DTGVSQNPRHKITKRGQNVTFRCDPISEHNRLYWYRQTLGQGPEFLTYFQNEAQLEKSRLLSDRFSAERPKGSFSTLEIQRTEQGDSAMYLCASSPLAEFTDTQYFGPGTRLTVL.

The chain links TRBV9 to TRBJ1-5; tentatively, D is TRBD1 (5 bases). There are 15 residues in the CDR3. Germline V gene sequence: CDR1 SGDLS, CDR2 YYNGEE. Trimming stripped 4 bases from V and 5 bases from J, with 16 bases between. CDR3 region: CASSSDGGTDQPQHF. CDR3 nucleotide sequence: TGTGCCAGCAGCAGCGACGGAGGGACGGATCAGCCCCAGCATTTT.

This clone has just one count. One end of the junction varies from germline; a read error may be responsible. V is TRBV30 and J is TRBJ2-7; no clear D. CDR3 length: 13 residues. Germline values: CDR1 GTSNPN, CDR2 SVGIG (reference sequence). In nucleotides, the CDR3 is TGTGCCTGGGGTGTCGACGCGACCTACGAGCAGTACTTC. As protein: CAWGVDATYEQYF. The full variable domain, its missing parts supplied by reference TRBV30 and TRBJ2-7, is SQTIHQWPATLVQPVGSPLSLECTVEGTSNPNLYWYRQAAGRGLQLLFYSVGIGQISSEVPQNLSASRPQDRQFILSSKKLLLSDSGFYLCAWGVDATYEQYFGPGTRLTVT.

V usage is TRBV7-3 and J usage is TRBJ2-1, with D maybe TRBD2 (6 bases). CDR1 is SGHTA and CDR2 is FQGTGA in the germline V gene. V dropped 6 bases and J dropped 0 bases, with 12 bases sitting between them. The CDR3 is made up of 15 amino acids. In nucleotides, the CDR3 is TGTGCCAGCAGTAATGGGAGGAGCTCCTACAATGAGCAGTTCTTC. Its translation is CASSNGRSSYNEQFF.

The gene calls are TRBV9 and TRBJ1-2; D unclear. CDR3 size: 12 residues. Germline V gene lookup returns CDR1 SGDLS and CDR2 YYNGEE. V dropped 7 bases and J dropped 0 bases, with 7 bases sitting between them. The CDR3 loop is CASGGPNYGYTF. CDR3 nucleotides: TGTGCCAGCGGCGGCCCTAACTATGGCTACACCTTC.

The chain links TRBV5-1 to TRBJ2-2, with D unclear. Germline V gene sequence: CDR1 SGHRS, CDR2 YFSETQ. The V and J ends lost 0 bases and 5 bases respectively, with 8 bases between them. The CDR3 spans 14 residues. The CDR3 is CASSLGHLTGELFF. CDR3 DNA: TGCGCCAGCAGCTTGGGACACCTAACCGGGGAGCTGTTTTTT.

This rearrangement joins TRBV9 to TRBJ2-7; D is perhaps TRBD1 or TRBD2 (5 bases each). Per germline, CDR1 SGDLS and CDR2 YYNGEE. The length of the CDR3 is 15 residues. V was trimmed by 5 bases and J by 2 bases, leaving 17 bases between them. CDR3 protein: CASSDTGTEPYEQYF. CDR3 DNA: TGTGCCAGCAGTGATACCGGGACCGAACCCTACGAGCAGTACTTC.

CDR3 nucleotides: TGTGCCAGCAGTCAAGAGACAGGTTCCTACGAGCAGTACTTC. Amino acids: CASSQETGSYEQYF. J is TRBJ2-7 and V is TRBV5-4; TRBD1 is a possible D gene (6 bases). The CDR3 contains 14 residues. Germline V gene sequence: CDR1 SGHNT, CDR2 YYREEE (reference sequence). Trimming shortened V by 5 bases and J by 1 base, and 13 bases separated the two germline ends.

The chain has TRBV29-1 and TRBJ1-2, with 8 bases fitting TRBD1. The J segment lost 8 bases and the V segment lost 6 bases, leaving 20 bases of the junction unmatched. CDR3 length: 16 amino acids. Looked up from germline, CDR1 is SQVTM and CDR2 is ANQGSEA. CDR3 residues: CSVLAGTGSLTMGYTF. CDR3 DNA: TGCAGCGTCCTGGCCGGGACAGGATCTTTAACTATGGGCTACACCTTC. The complete variable domain, with remaining parts taken from reference TRBV29-1 and TRBJ1-2, reads SAVISQKPSRDICQRGTSLTIQCQVDSQVTMMFWYRQQPGQSLTLIATANQGSEATYESGFVIDKFPISRPNLTFSTLTVSNMSPEDSSIYLCSVLAGTGSLTMGYTFGSGTRLTVV.

The chain employs TRBV7-6 and TRBJ2-7, with D possibly being TRBD1 (6 bases). Germline V gives CDR1 SGHVS, CDR2 FNYEAQ. Trimming took off 3 bases at V and 5 bases at J, with 11 bases between the two ends. The CDR3 length is 13 residues. The CDR3 spells CASSLAGQNEQYF. The CDR3, as DNA: TGTGCCAGCAGCTTGGCTGGACAGAACGAGCAGTACTTC.

The rearrangement joins TRBV10-2 to TRBJ2-2; no clear D. Germline V gene lookup returns CDR1 WSHSY and CDR2 SAAADI. The germline V and J ends were trimmed by 2 bases and 5 bases, with 6 bases remaining between them. This CDR3 contains 13 residues. The CDR3 sequence is CASSEGGTGELFF. The DNA of the CDR3 is TGCGCCAGCAGTGAGGGCGGTACCGGGGAGCTGTTTTTT.

V usage is TRBV5-6 and J usage is TRBJ2-7; D possibly corresponds to TRBD2 (7 bases). CDR3 length equals 12 residues. Germline lookup yields CDR1 SGHDT and CDR2 YYEEEE. V lost 6 bases and J 7 bases, leaving 14 bases between the germline ends. The CDR3 is CASKGEGVEQYF. The CDR3 nucleotides read TGTGCCAGCAAGGGGGAGGGAGTTGAGCAGTACTTC.

The rearrangement uses TRBV6-5 and TRBJ2-1; a possible D gene is TRBD1 (5 bases). This CDR3 spans 12 amino acids. CDR1 and CDR2 from the germline V gene are MNHEY and SVGAGI. Trimming removed 6 bases at V and 7 bases at J, with 10 bases between. The CDR3 spells CASRTVTNEQFF. The CDR3 DNA sequence: TGTGCCAGCAGGACAGTGACAAATGAGCAGTTCTTC.

This chain links TRBV7-9 with TRBJ1-4; 8 nucleotides align to TRBD1. Germline V lookup: CDR1 SEHNR, CDR2 FQNEAQ (reference sequence). V shed 6 bases, J shed 6 bases, and the junction held 9 bases outside the gene matches. The length of the CDR3 is 15 residues. As DNA, the CDR3 is TGTGCCAGCAGGCCTCAGGGGGCAGGAGATGAAAAACTGTTTTTT. This translates into CASRPQGAGDEKLFF.

This chain uses TRBV7-9 with TRBJ2-1, with TRBD2 identical over 10 bases. The CDR3 runs 15 residues. Per germline, CDR1 SEHNR and CDR2 FQNEAQ (reference sequence). Unmatched junction bases numbered 8, after V lost 3 bases and J lost 9 bases. The CDR3 coding sequence is TGTGCCAGCAGCTTTCCAGCGGGAGGGCCCGGTGAGCAGTTCTTC. Residues: CASSFPAGGPGEQFF. Looking up the rest from reference TRBV7-9 and TRBJ2-1 gives the full variable domain: DTGVSQNPRHKITKRGQNVTFRCDPISEHNRLYWYRQTLGQGPEFLTYFQNEAQLEKSRLLSDRFSAERPKGSFSTLEIQRTEQGDSAMYLCASSFPAGGPGEQFFGPGTRLTVL.

Here the CDR3 reads CASSLADSHYEQYF. The CDR3 DNA sequence: TGTGCCAGCAGCTTAGCGGACAGCCACTACGAGCAGTACTTC. This chain connects TRBV7-9 to TRBJ2-7, with D maybe TRBD1 (6 bases). CDR3 length: 14 amino acids. The germline V and J ends were trimmed by 0 bases and 3 bases, with 9 bases remaining between them. Germline CDR1 and CDR2: SEHNR and FQNEAQ (reference sequence).

The chain uses TRBV19 and TRBJ1-5; tentatively, D is TRBD1 (6 bases). Looked up from germline, CDR1 is LNHDA and CDR2 is SQIVND (reference sequence). Between the trimmed V and J ends, which lost 3 bases and 1 base, there was a span of 10 bases. The CDR3 covers 15 residues. CDR3 in amino acids: CASSIWGASNQPQHF. The DNA for the CDR3 is TGTGCCAGTAGTATTTGGGGGGCGAGCAATCAGCCCCAGCATTTT. Supplemented by reference TRBV19 and TRBJ1-5, the full variable domain reads DGGITQSPKYLFRKEGQNVTLSCEQNLNHDAMYWYRQDPGQGLRLIYYSQIVNDFQKGDIAEGYSVSREKKESFPLTVTSAQKNPTAFYLCASSIWGASNQPQHFGDGTRLSIL.

The chain employs TRBV5-1 and TRBJ2-7; tentatively, D is TRBD1 (6 bases). The CDR3 loop spans 14 amino acids. Trimming pared 3 bases from V and 5 bases from J, leaving 15 bases between. Germline CDR1 and CDR2: SGHRS and YFSETQ. Here the CDR3 reads CASSSYPGHDEQYF. CDR3 nucleotide sequence: TGCGCCAGCAGCTCCTACCCGGGACACGACGAGCAGTACTTC.

The rearrangement links TRBV7-2 to TRBJ2-7; perhaps TRBD2 as D (5 bases). The CDR3 spans 15 residues. The V gene lost 5 bases and the J gene lost 2 bases, with 16 bases spanning the gap. Germline loops: CDR1 SGHTA, CDR2 FQGNSA. The CDR3 spells CASSPVQRTAYEQYF. CDR3 coding DNA: TGTGCCAGCAGCCCAGTGCAGCGGACCGCCTACGAGCAGTACTTC.

The chain couples TRBV7-9 to TRBJ1-1, with 10 positions matching TRBD1. The CDR3 has 17 amino acids. Per the germline V gene, CDR1 is SEHNR and CDR2 is FQNEAQ (reference sequence). V shed 2 bases, J shed 0 bases, and the junction held 6 bases outside the gene matches. The CDR3 sequence is CASSLPGQGTLNTEAFF. The CDR3 DNA reads as TGTGCCAGCAGCTTACCGGGACAGGGGACTCTGAACACTGAAGCTTTCTTT. Filled out from reference TRBV7-9 and TRBJ1-1, the complete variable domain reads DTGVSQNPRHKITKRGQNVTFRCDPISEHNRLYWYRQTLGQGPEFLTYFQNEAQLEKSRLLSDRFSAERPKGSFSTLEIQRTEQGDSAMYLCASSLPGQGTLNTEAFFGQGTRLTVV.

The V and J genes are TRBV28 and TRBJ1-5; unclear D gene. Trimming took 5 bases from V and 0 from J, leaving 20 bases between them. This CDR3 has 18 amino acids. Germline lookup yields CDR1 MDHEN and CDR2 SYDVKM. The CDR3 bases are TGTGCCAGCAGTCCCTCCACCGGGTTAGCCTATAGCAATCAGCCCCAGCATTTT. It codes for CASSPSTGLAYSNQPQHF.

The chain couples TRBV14 to TRBJ1-4; no definite D call. The length of the CDR3 is 15 residues. V lost 1 base and J 2 bases, leaving 8 bases between the germline ends. The germline V gene has CDR1 SGHDN and CDR2 FVKESK. CDR3 DNA sequence: TGTGCCAGCAGCCAAGGAGAGGCTACTAATGAAAAACTGTTTTTT. Its translation: CASSQGEATNEKLFF.

The V call is TRBV4-1, the J call TRBJ2-5; 10 bases agree with TRBD2. V lost 3 bases, J lost 2 bases, and 6 bases stayed unmatched. The CDR3 consists of 16 residues. Germline V gene lookup returns CDR1 MGHRA and CDR2 YSYEKL. CDR3 sequence reads: CASSHPAGGEQETQYF. The CDR3 DNA sequence: TGCGCCAGCAGCCATCCAGCGGGAGGGGAACAAGAGACCCAGTACTTC.

This clone appeared a single time. This rearrangement joins TRBV6-5 to TRBJ2-7; 8 bases are a match to TRBD1. Unmatched junction bases numbered 11, after V lost 8 bases and J lost 5 bases. Germline V gene data show CDR1 as MNHEY and CDR2 as SVGAGI. This CDR3 is built from 14 residues. CDR3 nucleotides: TGTGCCAGCTGTTTAGGACAGGGTGGCGACGAGCAGTACTTC. It encodes CASCLGQGGDEQYF.